The rows below give T cell receptor beta chains drawn from one sample of a study of cytomegalovirus exposure and HLA in healthy donors. Only in-frame clones appear in the TCRdb table, and some are missing; sequencing was by immunoSEQ multiplex PCR. The sample carries fewer than 150,000 clones, over 70% recorded once. Sequenced sample: PBMCs. These receptors were collected from a male donor in good health and CMV-seronegative. Both conserved end residues are trimmed from each CDR3. Fields, in order: J gene, D gene, clone size, V gene, CDR3 length, CDR3 protein. A D gene is named only where the DNA matches it firmly. Size tells how often a clone was seen (once, few, many) or the class of an expanded clone, and some rows leave it out.

>TRBJ1-5|NA|NA|TRBV7-2|13
ASRYTGPDNQPQH
>TRBJ1-1|NA|NA|TRBV10-3|11
ACDGGVGTEAF
>TRBJ1-1|TRBD1|NA|TRBV10-1|13
ASSEQGVSEAEAF
>TRBJ2-3|TRBD1|NA|TRBV18|13
ASSSRTGGKDTQY
>TRBJ1-2|NA|NA|TRBV7-3|11
ASSGRGGYGYT
>TRBJ2-5|TRBD2|NA|TRBV13|14
ASSITSELAQETQY
>TRBJ2-1|NA|NA|TRBV6-5|12
ASSYSRLYNEQF
>TRBJ2-2|TRBD2|NA|TRBV7-6|15
ASSLGPSGSRTGELF
>TRBJ1-3|NA|NA|TRBV6-6|13
ASRDPGGTGNTIY
>TRBJ2-7|NA|NA|TRBV19|9
ASRRGGEQY
>TRBJ2-1|TRBD2|NA|TRBV30|12
AWLRASGRGEQF
>TRBJ2-1|NA|once|TRBV7-7|19
ASSLAEGQGPLGVSYNEQF
>TRBJ1-4|TRBD1|once|TRBV7-6|14
ASSLTGDTANEKLF
>TRBJ1-4|NA|NA|TRBV6-5|13
ASSRGSWVGEKLF
>TRBJ2-7|NA|few|TRBV7-9|13
ASSAGAPPHYEQY
>TRBJ1-1|NA|once|TRBV7-2|13
ASSLLARRNTEAF
>TRBJ1-1|NA|once|TRBV7-6|11
ASSRRKGVEAF
>TRBJ1-2|TRBD1|NA|TRBV5-6|12
ASSLYRGDYGYT
>TRBJ1-3|NA|NA|TRBV5-1|13
ASSLDGARGNTIY
>TRBJ1-6|NA|once|TRBV5-6|11
ASTGVANSPLH
>TRBJ2-2|NA|few|TRBV6-1|13
ASSKDRPNTGELF
>TRBJ2-3|NA|NA|TRBV19|12
ASAAGQHTDTQY
>TRBJ1-4|NA|NA|TRBV30|13
AWRDTGSPNEKLF
>TRBJ2-6|TRBD1|NA|TRBV7-3|16
ASSGTGTVNSGANVLT
>TRBJ1-2|NA|once|TRBV25-1|11
ASSELDRSGYT
>TRBJ1-1|NA|NA|TRBV6-5|12
ASRPGGWGTEAF
>TRBJ1-4|TRBD1|NA|TRBV27|17
ASSYRGQGTGRFNEKLF
>TRBJ2-1|TRBD2|NA|TRBV9|12
ASSAGTRDNEQF
>TRBJ1-5|NA|NA|TRBV30|13
AWNSVAGGSQPQH
>TRBJ2-1|TRBD2|NA|TRBV15|16
ATSRDPFGSGLYNEQF
>TRBJ2-7|NA|NA|TRBV7-2|10
ASSSSGYEQY
>TRBJ1-1|NA|NA|TRBV6-1|14
ASSVHWGVGDTEAF
>TRBJ1-6|TRBD1|few|TRBV6-6|11
ASSRTGDSPLH
>TRBJ2-7|NA|NA|TRBV30|12
AWSPYSQTGEQY
>TRBJ2-3|TRBD2|NA|TRBV7-6|14
ASSALAGPSTDTQY
>TRBJ2-1|NA|NA|TRBV5-4|13
ASSLPGLTYNEQF
>TRBJ1-4|NA|few|TRBV19|10
ATLHPGRKLF
>TRBJ1-5|NA|NA|TRBV11-1|14
ASPRRRDISNQPQH
>TRBJ2-6|NA|few|TRBV2|13
ASSEWSSGANVLT
>TRBJ2-3|NA|NA|TRBV6-5|10
ASRKGGGTQY
>TRBJ2-2|NA|NA|TRBV15|12
ATSSGTGRGELF
>TRBJ2-4|NA|many|TRBV5-1|15
ASSLVLGGDAKNIQY
>TRBJ2-7|TRBD1|NA|TRBV4-1|14
ASSQGGQVNSYEQY
>TRBJ1-3|TRBD1|NA|TRBV4-2|17
ASSQLTGSSRGLGNTIY
>TRBJ2-3|TRBD2|NA|TRBV6-4|16
ASSDSPGLAGGADTQY
>TRBJ2-3|NA|NA|TRBV6-4|12
ASSPEGDTDTQY
>TRBJ2-1|TRBD2|NA|TRBV27|14
ASRTTLAGVRGEQF
>TRBJ1-3|TRBD1|few|TRBV30|13
AWSLYRGLGNTIY
>TRBJ2-3|NA|NA|TRBV30|12
AWDPGQRTDTQY